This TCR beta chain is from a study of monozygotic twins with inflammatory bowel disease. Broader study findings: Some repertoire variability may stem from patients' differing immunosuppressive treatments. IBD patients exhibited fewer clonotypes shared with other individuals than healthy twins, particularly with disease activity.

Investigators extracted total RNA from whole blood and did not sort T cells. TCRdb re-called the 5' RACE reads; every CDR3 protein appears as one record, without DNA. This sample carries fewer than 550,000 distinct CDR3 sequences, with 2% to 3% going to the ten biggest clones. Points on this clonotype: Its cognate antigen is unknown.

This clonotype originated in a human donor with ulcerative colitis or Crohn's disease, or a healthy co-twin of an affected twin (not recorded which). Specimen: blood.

CDR3 protein: CATSPERREGEQFF. The rearrangement links TRBV15 to TRBJ2-1; TCRdb picks TRBD2, but there is no DNA to check that call. The V gene's germline CDR1 is LNHNV and CDR2 YYDKDF (reference sequence). The CDR3 is made up of 14 amino acids.